This TCR beta chain was documented in a study of T cell clonotyping in hematopoietic cell transplantation. Recipient blood drawn about 28 days pretransplant and days 30, 100, 180 after. The data were produced by immunoSEQ multiplex PCR, yet TCRdb's version contains in-frame clones alone and is incomplete. The sample records almost 5,500 clones, approximately 80% being singletons. In this sample, this clone turned up a few times. The antigen remains undetermined. Study results and limitations: Recipient TCR diversity dropped after transplant; expanded clonotypes rose from day 30 to 180. Few recipient clonotypes overlapped donors; over 95% were de novo at given depth. Without cell sorting, CD4 versus CD8 contributions remain unresolved.

V gave up 7 bases and J gave up 4 bases, with 13 bases separating them. Germline loops: CDR1 SEHNR, CDR2 FQNEAQ (reference sequence). The CDR3 contains 13 residues. Sequenced material: peripheral blood mononuclear cells, taken 30 days after allogeneic stem cell transplant. The chain employs TRBV7-9 and TRBJ2-5; no definite D call. This TCR derives from a male patient in his sixties or seventies who had an allogeneic stem cell transplant from an unrelated donor, so the T cells may come from the graft donor. Some clones in this sample may be carry-over from other donors' samples. The CDR3 nucleotides read TGTGCCAGCATCCACCGGGCCGGAGAGACCCAGTACTTC. This sequence encodes CASIHRAGETQYF.